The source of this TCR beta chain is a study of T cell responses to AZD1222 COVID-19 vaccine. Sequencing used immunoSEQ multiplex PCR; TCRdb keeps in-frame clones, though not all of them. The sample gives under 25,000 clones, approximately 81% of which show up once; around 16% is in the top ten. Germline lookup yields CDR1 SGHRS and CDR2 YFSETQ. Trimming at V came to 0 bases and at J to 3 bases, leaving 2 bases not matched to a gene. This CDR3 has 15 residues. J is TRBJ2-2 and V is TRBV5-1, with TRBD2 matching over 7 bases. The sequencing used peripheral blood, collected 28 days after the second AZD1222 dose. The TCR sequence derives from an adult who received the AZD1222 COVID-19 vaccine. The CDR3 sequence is CASSLDSGDTGELFF. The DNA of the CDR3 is TGCGCCAGCAGCTTGGACAGCGGGGACACCGGGGAGCTGTTTTTT.